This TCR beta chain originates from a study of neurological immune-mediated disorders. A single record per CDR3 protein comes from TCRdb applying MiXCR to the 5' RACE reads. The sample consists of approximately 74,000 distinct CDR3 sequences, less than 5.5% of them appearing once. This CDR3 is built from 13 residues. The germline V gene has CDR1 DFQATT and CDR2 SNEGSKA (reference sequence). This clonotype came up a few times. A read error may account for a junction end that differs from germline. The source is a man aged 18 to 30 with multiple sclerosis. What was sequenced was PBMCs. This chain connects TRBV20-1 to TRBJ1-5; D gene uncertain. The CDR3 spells CSARDWENQPQNF. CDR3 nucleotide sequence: TGCAGTGCTAGAGATTGGGAAAATCAGCCCCAGAATTTT.